These 19 T cell receptor beta chains came from one sample sequenced in a study of T-cell reconstitution after alpha-beta-depleted transplantation in children. The TCRbeta library was prepared with unique molecular identifiers. TCRdb reprocessed the PCR reads via MiXCR and lists one record per CDR3 protein. The sample lists 450,000 to 550,000 distinct CDR3 sequences, roughly 11% occurring once. The sequences come from PBMCs, mostly from graft donor cells, collected 180 days after TCRalphabeta/CD19-depleted stem cell transplant. The source of these receptors is a female patient aged 2-9 years who had a stem cell transplant for aplastic anemia, so the T cells may come from the graft donor.

There are many counts of this clonotype. The chain employs TRBV24-1 and TRBJ2-2; possible D gene TRBD2, 5 bases. Trimming took 5 bases from V and 5 from J, leaving 11 bases between them. The CDR3 is made up of 14 amino acids. From germline, CDR1 is KGHDR and CDR2 SFDVKD. The CDR3 nucleotides are TGTGCCACCAGTGGACGGACTCCGACCGGGGAGCTGTTTTTT. Amino acid sequence: CATSGRTPTGELFF.

This clonotype was counted between two and nine times. V and J are TRBV19 and TRBJ2-2, with 7 bases identical to TRBD1. The length of the CDR3 is 15 residues. The J segment lost 4 bases and the V segment lost 5 bases, leaving 7 bases of the junction unmatched. CDR1 LNHDA and CDR2 SQIVND come from the germline V gene (reference sequence). The CDR3 here is CASSPQGVSTGELFF. CDR3 nucleotides: TGTGCCAGTAGTCCCCAGGGGGTTAGCACCGGGGAGCTGTTTTTT.

The chain recombines TRBV29-1 with TRBJ2-7; no reliable D call. Germline CDR1 reads SQVTM; CDR2 reads ANQGSEA. The CDR3 is made up of 12 amino acids. V lost 6 bases to trimming and J lost 3 bases, with 12 bases between them. CDR3 sequence reads: CSVGYRVYEQYF. DNA for the CDR3: TGCAGCGTAGGGTATCGGGTCTACGAGCAGTACTTC.

This clonotype was seen ten or more times. The V gene is TRBV29-1, the J gene TRBJ2-1; 13 bases match TRBD2. CDR3 length: 16 residues. CDR1 and CDR2 (germline): SQVTM, ANQGSEA. J gave up 6 bases and V 6 bases, and 11 bases lay outside the gene matches. The CDR3 protein is CSVVGGTSGKSNEQFF. CDR3 bases: TGCAGCGTGGTGGGCGGGACTAGCGGGAAGAGCAATGAGCAGTTCTTC.

This clonotype occurred a few times. The chain joins TRBV7-9 to TRBJ1-5; 7 bases align to TRBD1. Losses at the gene ends were 6 bases for V and 1 base for J; bases not matched to a gene: 3. The length of the CDR3 is 14 residues. Germline assignment: CDR1 SEHNR and CDR2 FQNEAQ (reference sequence). CDR3 nucleotide sequence: TGTGCCAGCAGTCAACAGGGGAGCAATCAGCCCCAGCATTTT. It encodes CASSQQGSNQPQHF.

This clonotype was picked up a small number of times. The chain combines TRBV20-1 with TRBJ1-5; D gene ambiguous. The CDR3 consists of 16 residues. Germline lookup yields CDR1 DFQATT and CDR2 SNEGSKA (reference sequence). The V end lost 4 bases, the J end lost 2 bases, and 18 bases lay between the germline ends. CDR3 sequence reads: CSAITRAFPGNQPQHF. CDR3 nucleotides: TGCAGTGCTATTACTCGGGCCTTCCCCGGCAATCAGCCCCAGCATTTT.

The CDR3, as DNA: TGCGCCAGCAGCCCACGGCTTACAGGGTTAGAGGCTGAAGCTTTCTTT. Translating it yields CASSPRLTGLEAEAFF. V gene TRBV4-3 combines with J gene TRBJ1-1; the D gene is possibly TRBD1 (6 bases). Germline CDR1 reads LGHNA; CDR2 reads YSLEER. This CDR3 spans 16 amino acids. Trimming pared 4 bases from V and 6 bases from J, leaving 21 bases between.

The gene calls are TRBV28 and TRBJ2-5; TRBD2 matches 7 bases. The CDR3 has 13 amino acids. The V and J ends lost 3 bases and 5 bases, in that order; junction bases with no gene match: 3. Germline CDR1 MDHEN, CDR2 SYDVKM. The CDR3 nucleotides are TGTGCCAGCAGTTTTTGGGGGGGGGAGACCCAGTACTTC. Its translation is CASSFWGGETQYF.

This clonotype was counted at least ten times. This chain joins TRBV12-3 or TRBV12-4 and TRBJ2-7; maybe TRBD2 (5 bases). The V gene lost 5 bases and the J gene lost 3 bases, with 11 bases spanning the gap. There are 13 residues in the CDR3. This CDR3 is CASSVGLYYEQYF. CDR3 nucleotides: TGTGCCAGCAGTGTTGGACTTTACTACGAGCAGTACTTC.

This clonotype has ten or more counts. This sequence joins TRBV28 and TRBJ2-7; D possibly corresponds to TRBD1 (7 bases). The CDR3 loop spans 15 amino acids. The V gene lost 5 bases and the J gene lost 0 bases, with 14 bases spanning the gap. Germline-derived CDR1 and CDR2 are MDHEN and SYDVKM. CDR3 DNA sequence: TGTGCCAGCAGTAGCAGGGGGGCACCCTCCTACGAGCAGTACTTC. This encodes CASSSRGAPSYEQYF.

This clonotype was counted between two and nine times. The chain combines TRBV16 with TRBJ1-5; D is uncertain. CDR1 is KGHSY and CDR2 is FQNENV in the germline V gene. This CDR3 spans 13 amino acids. With 2 bases removed from V and 6 bases from J, the gap between germline ends came to 8 bases. In DNA, the CDR3 is TGTGCCAGCAGCCAAGGCAGGACTCAGCCCCAGCATTTT. Translating it yields CASSQGRTQPQHF.

This chain uses TRBV28 with TRBJ2-4; D remains ambiguous. The germline CDR1 and CDR2 sequences are MDHEN and SYDVKM. Trimming shortened V by 7 bases and J by 0 bases, and 19 bases separated the two germline ends. The CDR3 sequence is 17 residues long. CDR3 region: CASTYSHYPIAKNIQYF. The CDR3 DNA follows: TGTGCCAGCACCTACTCTCACTACCCAATAGCCAAAAACATTCAGTACTTC.

This clonotype was counted a few times. The rearrangement joins TRBV9 to TRBJ2-5; 9 bases match TRBD1. From germline, CDR1 is SGDLS and CDR2 YYNGEE. The CDR3 spans 16 residues. Trimming at V came to 0 bases and at J to 6 bases, leaving 9 bases not matched to a gene. The CDR3 sequence is CASSVDGTGILKTQYF. Written as DNA, the CDR3 is TGTGCCAGCAGCGTAGATGGGACAGGGATTCTGAAGACCCAGTACTTC.

The chain employs TRBV4-3 and TRBJ1-2; the D is unclear. Germline V gives CDR1 LGHNA, CDR2 YSLEER. Trimming removed 1 base at V and 4 bases at J, with 13 bases between. CDR3 length equals 15 residues. The CDR3: CASSQGVAEIYGYTF. CDR3 sequence (DNA): TGCGCCAGCAGCCAAGGGGTGGCAGAAATCTATGGCTACACCTTC.

The table lists this clonotype with a few counts. This chain joins TRBV7-2 and TRBJ2-1, with 13 bases fitting TRBD2. V shed 2 bases and J 7 bases; nucleotides not matched to a gene: 5. CDR1 and CDR2 from the germline V gene are SGHTA and FQGNSA. The CDR3 runs 16 residues. The CDR3: CASSLLLAGGWNEQFF. CDR3 nucleotide sequence: TGTGCCAGCAGCTTATTACTAGCGGGAGGGTGGAATGAGCAGTTCTTC.

This clonotype was found a few times. This sequence joins TRBV5-6 and TRBJ2-3; D gene unclear. Trimming pared 0 bases from V and 2 bases from J, leaving 7 bases between. In germline, CDR1 is SGHDT, CDR2 YYEEEE. There are 14 residues in the CDR3. CDR3 bases: TGTGCCAGCAGCTTGGGACACACCACAGATACGCAGTATTTT. It encodes CASSLGHTTDTQYF. The full variable domain, in which reference TRBV5-6 and TRBJ2-3 provide the parts outside the CDR3, is DAGVTQSPTHLIKTRGQQVTLRCSPKSGHDTVSWYQQALGQGPQFIFQYYEEEERQRGNFPDRFSGHQFPNYSSELNVNALLLGDSALYLCASSLGHTTDTQYFGPGTRLTVL.

This clonotype occurred a few times. The chain links TRBV14 to TRBJ2-2, with 14 bases aligning to TRBD2. J was trimmed by 3 bases and V by 1 base; bases with no gene match: 10. Germline V gene data show CDR1 as SGHDN and CDR2 as FVKESK. The CDR3 covers 20 residues. The CDR3 is CASSQGSGTSGREDTGELFF. The CDR3 DNA reads TGTGCCAGCAGCCAAGGATCGGGGACTAGCGGGAGAGAGGACACCGGGGAGCTGTTTTTT.

This clonotype has only a few counts. CDR3 sequence: CASSQGVAGAATDTQYF. In DNA, the CDR3 is TGTGCCAGCAGCCAGGGTGTAGCGGGAGCAGCCACAGATACGCAGTATTTT. The genes are TRBV9 and TRBJ2-3, with TRBD2 matching 9 bases. This CDR3 has 17 amino acids. The germline V gene encodes CDR1 SGDLS and CDR2 YYNGEE. Losses at the gene ends were 4 bases for V and 2 bases for J; bases not matched to a gene: 11.

This clonotype came up a few times. V gene TRBV7-2 combines with J gene TRBJ2-7, with TRBD2 matching 10 bases. The V gene's germline CDR1 is SGHTA and CDR2 FQGNSA. The CDR3 runs to 18 residues. Trimming took 5 bases from V and 2 from J; bases not matched to a gene: 15. CDR3 sequence (DNA): TGTGCCAGCAGCCTTAGCGGGAGACTAGCGGGCGAACCCTACGAGCAGTACTTC. Translation: CASSLSGRLAGEPYEQYF.